Included here is one T cell receptor (beta chain) sequence, with context. This receptor's antigen is unknown. The sample holds no much larger clone one base away, and base qualities are not on file. V and J are trimmed by 5 bases and 1 base, and the gene matches miss 8 bases of the junction. The cysteine opens and the phenylalanine closes a CDR3 of 15 amino acids. Only the CDR3 portion is preserved as DNA: 45 bases, with reading frame beginning at the first base. Per the germline V gene (reference sequence), DFQATT is the CDR1 and SNEGSKA is the CDR2. The data originate from a study of vaccination and CD4 T cells after COVID-19 (dated 2022 in TCRdb). General notes on the study: Convalescent patients had a positive SARS-CoV-2 result on nasal swab PCR, and of these patients, several had mild disease and one had severe disease. Post-vaccine blood samples were obtained a median of about 72 days after the second vaccine dose, with a range of about 12 to 241 days. Control cultures used a CEFX viral epitope pool as positive control, an HIV-1 Nef peptide pool as negative control, or no peptide. Culture stimuli were overlapping spike peptide pools from SARS-CoV-2 and from the common cold coronaviruses HCoV-NL63, HCoV-OC43 and HCoV-229E. Six males and four females were included in the convalescent cohort, with two Hispanic individuals, seven Caucasians, two Asians and one multiracial person represented. Post-COVID blood samples from convalescent patients were collected a median of roughly 100 days after diagnosis, with a range of roughly 35 to 161 days. In 10 COVID-19 convalescent patients and 4 infection-naive healthy vaccine recipients, researchers compared the spike-specific CD4+ TCR repertoire from before mRNA vaccination with the repertoire from after. Participants received two doses of either the Pfizer-BioNTech BNT162b2 vaccine (n=8) or the Moderna mRNA-1273 vaccine (n=2). Beyond this particular receptor, the publication reports: In convalescent patients, nearly all vaccine-specific clones (304 of 307) were found to be mono-reactive for SARS-CoV-2 spike rather than cross-reactive with common cold coronaviruses. Relatively few convalescent patients were included in the study, and early timepoints after natural infection were not analyzed. In convalescent patients, a median around 85% of post-vaccine SARS-CoV-2-reactive clones were detected only after vaccination, and vaccine-specific priming was suggested by this finding. The median count of SARS-CoV-2-reactive clonotypes went up from approximately 20 after infection to 38 after vaccination, although the change was not significant.

The library was prepared using PCR. DNA from cultured CD4+ T cells underwent TCR sequencing with the Oncomine TCR Beta short-read assay at the Johns Hopkins FTIC core. The QIAamp micro DNA kit was used to extract genomic DNA from the cultured CD4+ T cells. Oncomine TCR Beta libraries from cultured CD4+ T cells were pooled using unique dual indexes and sequenced on an Illumina iSeq 100. Turning to the authors' computational methods: Non-productive sequences were filtered out, and CDR3s that did not start with C, did not end with F or W, or were shorter than 7 amino acids were discarded. The MANAFEST web application identified antigen-specific clonotypes by comparing peptide-stimulated wells against reference wells and other culture wells. To be called positive, a clone needed an FDR below 0.05, an odds ratio above 5, and a productive frequency above 0.1% in at least two of three replicate wells. Clonotypes that were significantly expanded in both SARS-CoV-2 spike wells and at least one common cold coronavirus spike condition were defined as cross-reactive. CDR3 homology was assessed with Levenshtein distances (stringdist) and unrooted phylogenetic trees (ape) in R version 3.6.1. The public reads were reanalyzed by TCRdb: fastp trimming at Q25, MiXCR alignment, in-frame beta chains only. All rows with the same CDR3 protein become a single entry with the most common DNA and genes. In this record, the V and J calls reflect TCRdb's handling and not the investigators' own analysis. The sample table shows over 10,000 distinct CDR3 sequences, and less than 70% are seen once. The ten largest clones capture 15% to 20% of the sample.

This specimen's treatment or condition label, per the study, means: approximately nine-day PBMC culture with coronavirus spike peptide pools or control peptides (ViraFEST assay). The ViraFEST assay was used in the study, in which antigen-specific T cells were expanded with peptide pools and expanded clonotypes were subsequently identified by TCR sequencing. The positive SARS-CoV-2 PCR tests of the convalescent patients were dated from March to December 2020, before the Alpha, Beta and Delta variants emerged in the United States. Each well held 2.2 million or so PBMCs cultured in IMDM containing roughly 5% human AB serum and approximately 9.1 IU/ml IL-2, with 7.5 to 10 ug/ml peptide pools added. On days 3 and 7, half of the culture medium was replaced with fresh IL-2-containing medium. After around 10 days of culture, CD4+ T cells were isolated by negative selection with the EasySep CD4+ T cell isolation kit. PBMCs were separated from whole blood using Ficoll-Paque Plus gradient centrifugation and then either used fresh or cryopreserved at -140C. In general, triplicate wells were set up for every culture condition.

The sequence is built from TRBV20-1 and TRBJ2-5; TRBD2 aligns with 9 central bases. This sequence originates from a human donor who had recovered from COVID-19. The sequencing sample was made of CD4+ T cells from blood, cultured in vitro. The DNA reads TGCAGTGCTGCCTCTAGCGGGACCTTCCAAGAGACCCAGTACTTC. It specifies CSAASSGTFQETQYF.